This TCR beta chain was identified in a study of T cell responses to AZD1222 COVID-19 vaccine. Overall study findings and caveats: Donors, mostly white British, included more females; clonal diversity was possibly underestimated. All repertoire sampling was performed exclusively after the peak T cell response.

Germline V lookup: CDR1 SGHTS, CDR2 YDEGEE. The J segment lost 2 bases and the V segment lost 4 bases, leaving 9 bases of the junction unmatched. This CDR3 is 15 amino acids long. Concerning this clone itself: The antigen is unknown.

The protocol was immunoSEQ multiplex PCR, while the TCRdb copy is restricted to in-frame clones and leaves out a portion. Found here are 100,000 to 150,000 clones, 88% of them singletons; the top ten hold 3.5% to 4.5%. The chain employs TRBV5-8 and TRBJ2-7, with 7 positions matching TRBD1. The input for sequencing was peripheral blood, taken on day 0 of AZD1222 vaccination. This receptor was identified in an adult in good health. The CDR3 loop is CASSRGPGVTYEQYF. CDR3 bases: TGTGCCAGCAGCAGGGGGCCAGGGGTTACCTACGAGCAGTACTTC.